The entry below describes one T cell receptor beta chain. This record comes from a study of shared clonotypes between healthy human individuals. The repertoire was sequenced with immunoSEQ multiplex PCR; TCRdb's copy has only in-frame clones and lacks some. The sample shows millions of clones, over 85% of them seen only once. Trimming took 2 bases from V and 1 from J, leaving 13 bases between them. Per germline, CDR1 SGHRS and CDR2 YFSETQ. The CDR3 has 15 amino acids. Sequencing was performed on naive CD4+ T cells sorted from blood. Stated subset: CD45RA+ positively selected. This sequence was found in a man in his late teens or twenties in good health. V and J are TRBV5-1 and TRBJ2-7; maybe TRBD1 (6 bases). The CDR3 here is CASSFVTGPSYEQYF. The CDR3 DNA reads TGCGCCAGCAGCTTTGTTACAGGGCCTTCCTACGAGCAGTACTTC. Filled out from reference TRBV5-1 and TRBJ2-7, the complete variable domain reads KAGVTQTPRYLIKTRGQQVTLSCSPISGHRSVSWYQQTPGQGLQFLFEYFSETQRNKGNFPGRFSGRQFSNSRSEMNVSTLELGDSALYLCASSFVTGPSYEQYFGPGTRLTVT.